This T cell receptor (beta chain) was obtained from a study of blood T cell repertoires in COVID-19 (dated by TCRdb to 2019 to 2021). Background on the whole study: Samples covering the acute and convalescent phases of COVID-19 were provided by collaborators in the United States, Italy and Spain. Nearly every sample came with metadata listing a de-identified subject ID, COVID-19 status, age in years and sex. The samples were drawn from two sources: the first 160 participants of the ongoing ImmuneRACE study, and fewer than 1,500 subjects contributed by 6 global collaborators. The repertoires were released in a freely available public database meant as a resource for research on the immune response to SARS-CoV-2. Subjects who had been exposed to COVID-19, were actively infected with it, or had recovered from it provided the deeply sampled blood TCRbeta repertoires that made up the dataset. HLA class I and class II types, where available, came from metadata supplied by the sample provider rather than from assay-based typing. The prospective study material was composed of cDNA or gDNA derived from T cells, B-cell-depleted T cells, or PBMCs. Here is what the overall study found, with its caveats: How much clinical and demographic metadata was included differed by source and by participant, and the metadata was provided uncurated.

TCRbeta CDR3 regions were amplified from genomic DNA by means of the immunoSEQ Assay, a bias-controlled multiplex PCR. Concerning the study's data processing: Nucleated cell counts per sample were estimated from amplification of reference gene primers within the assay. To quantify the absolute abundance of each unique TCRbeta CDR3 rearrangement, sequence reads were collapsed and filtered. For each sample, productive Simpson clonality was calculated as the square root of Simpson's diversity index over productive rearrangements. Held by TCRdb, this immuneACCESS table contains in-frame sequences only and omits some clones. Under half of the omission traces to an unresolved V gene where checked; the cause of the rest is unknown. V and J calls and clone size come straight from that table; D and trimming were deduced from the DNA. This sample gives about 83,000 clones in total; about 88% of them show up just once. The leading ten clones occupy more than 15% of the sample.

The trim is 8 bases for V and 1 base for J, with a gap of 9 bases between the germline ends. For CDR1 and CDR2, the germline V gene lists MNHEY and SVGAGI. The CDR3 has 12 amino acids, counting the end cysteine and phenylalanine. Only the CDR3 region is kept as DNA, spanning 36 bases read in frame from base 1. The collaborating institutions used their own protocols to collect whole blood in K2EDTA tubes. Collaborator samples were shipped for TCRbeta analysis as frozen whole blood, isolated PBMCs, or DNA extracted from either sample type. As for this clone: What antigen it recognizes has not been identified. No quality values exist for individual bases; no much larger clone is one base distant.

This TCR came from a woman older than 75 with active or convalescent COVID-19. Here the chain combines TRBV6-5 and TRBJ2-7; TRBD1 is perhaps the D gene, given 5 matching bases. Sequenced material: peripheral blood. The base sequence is TGTGCCAGCGGAACAGGATCCTACGAGCAGTACTTC. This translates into CASGTGSYEQYF.